The 19 T cell receptor beta chains given below trace back to one sample, sequenced in a study of regulatory T cells in long-lasting Graves disease (dated by TCRdb to the early 2020s). Reading the label with the study, this specimen's time point is: newly diagnosed GD, antithyroid drugs for less than 3 months. RNA was extracted from PBMCs in TRIzol for both TCR sequencing and RNA sequencing. Libraries were built with multiplex PCR. This sample was sequenced with an Illumina HiSeq 4000. iRepertoire HTBI primers and Arm-PCR amplification of CDR3 regions were used to construct TCR beta libraries. TCRdb reprocessing: public reads trimmed at Q25 with fastp, clones called with MiXCR, in-frame beta chains kept. Each CDR3 protein appears once, grouped with its most common genes and DNA. This sample comprises about 500,000 distinct CDR3 sequences, 15% to 20% of them detected only once. The ten most abundant clones make up more than 9% of the sample.

This sample also belongs to another study, concerning T cells in Graves' hyperthyroidism and ophthalmopathy.

The sequences come from peripheral blood mononuclear cells (PBMCs), collected at new diagnosis, from a patient treated with antithyroid drugs. The receptor source for this set is a man aged 35-49 years with Graves disease. Donor details come from another sample of the same person, matched by shared clones.

This clonotype was seen repeatedly, ten times or more. The chain uses TRBV20-1 and TRBJ2-3; 8 bases fit TRBD2. The V segment lost 1 base and the J segment 4 bases; nucleotides outside the gene matches: 4. Germline CDR1 is DFQATT and CDR2 is SNEGSKA (reference sequence). This CDR3 region has 14 residues. CDR3 DNA sequence: TGCAGTGCTAGAGTACGGGGGGGTCCAGATACGCAGTATTTT. This translates into CSARVRGGPDTQYF.

This clonotype was counted at least ten times. The chain joins TRBV3-1 to TRBJ1-1, with D hard to call. V gave up 1 base and J gave up 0 bases, with 12 bases separating them. This CDR3 is built from 16 residues. CDR1 LGHDT and CDR2 YNNKEL come from the germline V gene (reference sequence). For the CDR3, the DNA is TGTGCCAGCAGCCAAGGACTCCGGACGGTGAACACTGAAGCTTTCTTT. It encodes CASSQGLRTVNTEAFF.

In regard to this clonotype: A much larger clone is a single base away; this may be a read error. The V and J genes are TRBV5-1 and TRBJ2-1; TRBD2 matches 9 bases. Germline CDR1 reads SGHRS; CDR2 reads YFSETQ. The CDR3 totals 17 residues. Germline trimming cut 0 bases from V and 4 bases from J; bases unmatched to any gene: 8. The CDR3 reads CASSLALASGIYNEQFF. CDR3 sequence (DNA): TGCGCCAGCAGCTTGGCCCTCGCTAGCGGGATTTACAATGAGCAGTTCTTC.

This clonotype was counted many times. The rearrangement links TRBV2 to TRBJ2-7; no reliable D call. CDR1 is SNHLY and CDR2 is FYNNEI in the germline V gene. This CDR3 is built from 13 residues. The V end lost 5 bases, the J end lost 2 bases, and 10 bases lay between the germline ends. CDR3 sequence reads: CASSWRSTYEQYF. DNA of the CDR3: TGTGCCAGCAGTTGGCGGAGCACCTACGAGCAGTACTTC.

The sample holds many counts of this clonotype. The V and J genes are TRBV27 and TRBJ2-5; 7 bases fit TRBD1. From germline, CDR1 is MNHEY and CDR2 SMNVEV (reference sequence). The V segment lost 8 bases and the J segment 1 base; nucleotides outside the gene matches: 4. The CDR3 spans 13 residues. CDR3 DNA: TGTGCCAGCCAGACAGGGCCCCAAGAGACCCAGTACTTC. It is translated as CASQTGPQETQYF.

This clonotype was counted ten times or more. This chain links TRBV24-1 with TRBJ2-2; 9 positions agree with TRBD1. The CDR3 has 18 amino acids. Germline V gives CDR1 KGHDR, CDR2 SFDVKD. Germline trimming cut 3 bases from V and 1 base from J; bases unmatched to any gene: 8. CDR3 in amino acids: CATSDTAPGQGNTGELFF. The DNA of the CDR3 is TGTGCCACCAGTGATACTGCCCCGGGACAGGGGAACACCGGGGAGCTGTTTTTT.

This clonotype appeared a few times. The rearrangement links TRBV29-1 to TRBJ2-7; D remains unclear. Germline V gene data show CDR1 as SQVTM and CDR2 as ANQGSEA. The CDR3 has 13 residues. V lost 4 bases and J 3 bases, leaving 13 bases between the germline ends. CDR3 amino acids: CSVGFRLDYEQYF. CDR3 bases: TGCAGCGTTGGATTCAGACTTGACTACGAGCAGTACTTC.

This clonotype was found many times. The genes are TRBV3-1 and TRBJ2-3; 7 nucleotides match TRBD1. Per the germline V gene, CDR1 is LGHDT and CDR2 is YNNKEL (reference sequence). CDR3 length equals 16 residues. Trimming removed 2 bases from V and 0 bases from J; junction bases left unmatched: 5. The CDR3 protein is CASSQMGTASTDTQYF. CDR3 in DNA: TGTGCCAGCAGCCAAATGGGGACAGCAAGCACAGATACGCAGTATTTT.

This clonotype was seen repeatedly, ten times or more. This rearrangement joins TRBV2 to TRBJ1-2, with 7 bases aligning to TRBD1. CDR1 and CDR2 from the germline V gene are SNHLY and FYNNEI. CDR3 size: 12 residues. J gave up 5 bases and V 3 bases, and 0 bases lay outside the gene matches. Here the CDR3 reads CASSETGYGYTF. In DNA form, the CDR3 reads TGTGCCAGCAGTGAGACAGGGTATGGCTACACCTTC.

V usage is TRBV11-2 and J usage is TRBJ1-3; D is unresolved. Germline V lookup: CDR1 SGHAT, CDR2 FQNNGV. With 1 base removed from V and 0 bases from J, the gap between germline ends came to 7 bases. The CDR3 length is 15 residues. The CDR3 region is CASSLVGGSGNTIYF. CDR3 nucleotide sequence: TGTGCCAGCAGCTTAGTGGGTGGCTCTGGAAACACCATATATTTT.

The sample holds many counts of this clonotype. The chain links TRBV20-1 to TRBJ1-1; D not certain. Trimming pared 6 bases from V and 1 base from J, leaving 12 bases between. CDR1 is DFQATT and CDR2 is SNEGSKA in the germline V gene (reference sequence). The CDR3 runs 13 residues. CDR3 in DNA: TGCAGTGCCAGATCACGGGAGAACACTGAAGCTTTCTTT. Its translation: CSARSRENTEAFF.

This clonotype has at least ten counts. The V gene is TRBV7-3, the J gene TRBJ2-1, with D tentatively TRBD2 (7 bases). Germline V gene sequence: CDR1 SGHTA, CDR2 FQGTGA. This CDR3 comprises 14 residues. Trimming cost V 4 bases and J 5 bases, with 12 bases left between them. CDR3 DNA: TGTGCCAGCAGCTGGGGGGGGCGGAACAATGAGCAGTTCTTC. This translates into CASSWGGRNNEQFF. Combining the CDR3 with reference TRBV7-3 and TRBJ2-1 gives the whole variable domain GAGVSQTPSNKVTEKGKYVELRCDPISGHTALYWYRQSLGQGPEFLIYFQGTGAADDSGLPNDRFFAVRPEGSVSTLKIQRTERGDSAVYLCASSWGGRNNEQFFGPGTRLTVL.

A remark on this clonotype: This may arise from a read error, as a much more abundant clone is one base away. This chain uses TRBV6-1 with TRBJ1-2; no firm D call. Germline loops: CDR1 MNHNS, CDR2 SASEGT. The CDR3 contains 13 residues. The CDR3 here is CAGSTRAIYGYTF. CDR3 DNA sequence: TGTGCCGGCAGTACTCGGGCCATCTATGGCTACACCTTC.

With regard to this clonotype: Given a much more abundant clone one base away, this may be a read error. This chain links TRBV27 with TRBJ1-2; TRBD1 might be the D (5 bases). The germline V gene has CDR1 MNHEY and CDR2 SMNVEV (reference sequence). The V and J ends lost 2 bases and 3 bases respectively, with 16 bases between them. CDR3 length: 16 amino acids. The CDR3 coding sequence is TGTGCCAGCAGTTTAGCTAGGGCCGGGGGTTACTATGGCTACACCTTC. Its protein product is CASSLARAGGYYGYTF.

This clonotype was detected many times. The gene calls are TRBV12-3 or TRBV12-4 and TRBJ2-3; 11 positions agree with TRBD2. With V trimmed by 3 bases and J by 1 base, 6 bases remained unmatched. This CDR3 region has 17 residues. The CDR3 DNA is TGTGCCAGCAGTTTCCGGATGGGACTAGCGGGCACAGATACGCAGTATTTT. The encoded protein is CASSFRMGLAGTDTQYF.

The chain couples TRBV4-1 to TRBJ2-2, with D possibly being TRBD1 (5 bases). This CDR3 has 15 amino acids. Per the germline V gene, CDR1 is MGHRA and CDR2 is YSYEKL. The V gene lost 5 bases and the J gene lost 2 bases, with 12 bases spanning the gap. This CDR3 is CASSGADTNTGELFF. The CDR3 region has the DNA TGCGCCAGCAGCGGGGCGGACACAAACACCGGGGAGCTGTTTTTT.

The sample holds many counts of this clonotype. The rearrangement joins TRBV7-9 to TRBJ2-1, with D uncertain. The CDR3 spans 15 residues. V was cut by 1 base and J by 0 bases, with 7 bases left in between. The germline gives CDR1 SEHNR, CDR2 FQNEAQ (reference sequence). CDR3 nucleotides: TGTGCCAGCAGCTTAGGCCTGAGCTCCTACAATGAGCAGTTCTTC. It encodes CASSLGLSSYNEQFF.

This clonotype was seen ten or more times. The chain has TRBV12-3 or TRBV12-4 and TRBJ2-7; 7 positions match TRBD1. The junction had 2 bases not matched to a gene; V was cut back by 3 bases and J by 0 bases. The CDR3 consists of 14 residues. Here the CDR3 DNA reads TGTGCCAGCAGTTTGGACAGGATCTCCTACGAGCAGTACTTC. It yields the protein CASSLDRISYEQYF.

The chain links TRBV15 to TRBJ2-2; D is unresolved. From germline, CDR1 is LNHNV and CDR2 YYDKDF (reference sequence). The V gene lost 0 bases and the J gene lost 2 bases, with 10 bases spanning the gap. This CDR3 region has 16 residues. CDR3 sequence (DNA): TGTGCCACCAGCAGAGAACTCCTGTCAAACACCGGGGAGCTGTTTTTT. Protein product: CATSRELLSNTGELFF.